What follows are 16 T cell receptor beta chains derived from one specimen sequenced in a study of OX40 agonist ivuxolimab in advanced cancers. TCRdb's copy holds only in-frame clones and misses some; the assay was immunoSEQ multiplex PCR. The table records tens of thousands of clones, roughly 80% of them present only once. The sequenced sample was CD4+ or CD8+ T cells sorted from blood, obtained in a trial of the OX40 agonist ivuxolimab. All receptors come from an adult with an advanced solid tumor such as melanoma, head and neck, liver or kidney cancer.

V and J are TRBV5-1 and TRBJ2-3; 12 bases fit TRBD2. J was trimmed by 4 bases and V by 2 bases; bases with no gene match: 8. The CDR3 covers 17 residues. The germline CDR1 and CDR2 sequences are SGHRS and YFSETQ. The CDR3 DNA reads TGCGCCAGCAGCTTCGGACTAGCGGGGAAGGAGGCAGATACGCAGTATTTT. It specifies CASSFGLAGKEADTQYF.

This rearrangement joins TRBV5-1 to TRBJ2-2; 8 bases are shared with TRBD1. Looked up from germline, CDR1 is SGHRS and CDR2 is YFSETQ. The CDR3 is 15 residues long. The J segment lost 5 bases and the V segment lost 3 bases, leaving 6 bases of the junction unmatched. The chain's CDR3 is CASSSQGARTGELFF. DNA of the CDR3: TGCGCCAGCAGCTCTCAGGGGGCGCGAACCGGGGAGCTGTTTTTT. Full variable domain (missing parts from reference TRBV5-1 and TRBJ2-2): KAGVTQTPRYLIKTRGQQVTLSCSPISGHRSVSWYQQTPGQGLQFLFEYFSETQRNKGNFPGRFSGRQFSNSRSEMNVSTLELGDSALYLCASSSQGARTGELFFGEGSRLTVL.

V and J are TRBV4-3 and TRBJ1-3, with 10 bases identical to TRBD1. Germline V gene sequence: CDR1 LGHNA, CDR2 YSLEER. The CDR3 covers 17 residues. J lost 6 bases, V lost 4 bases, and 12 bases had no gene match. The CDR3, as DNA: TGCGCCAGCAGCCGAGCTGTCGGGACAGGGGACACAAACACCATATATTTT. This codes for CASSRAVGTGDTNTIYF.

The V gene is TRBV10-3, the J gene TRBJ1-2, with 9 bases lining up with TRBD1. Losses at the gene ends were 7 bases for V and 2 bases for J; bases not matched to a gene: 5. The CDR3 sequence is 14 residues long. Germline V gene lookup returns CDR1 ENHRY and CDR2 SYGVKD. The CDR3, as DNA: TGTGCCATCATGCCACAGGGGGCAAACTATGGCTACACCTTC. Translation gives CAIMPQGANYGYTF.

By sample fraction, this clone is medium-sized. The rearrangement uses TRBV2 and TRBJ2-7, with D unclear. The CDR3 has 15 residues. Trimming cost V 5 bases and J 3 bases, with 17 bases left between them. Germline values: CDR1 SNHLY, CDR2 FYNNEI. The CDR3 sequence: CASSPNFSKHYEQYF. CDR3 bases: TGTGCCAGCAGTCCGAACTTTTCTAAGCACTACGAGCAGTACTTC.

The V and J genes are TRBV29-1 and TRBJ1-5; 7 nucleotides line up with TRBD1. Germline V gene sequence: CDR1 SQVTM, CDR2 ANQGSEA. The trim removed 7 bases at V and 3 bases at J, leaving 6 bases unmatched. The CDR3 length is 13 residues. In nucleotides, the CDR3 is TGCAGCGCACAGGGGAGGCCCAATCAGCCCCAGCATTTT. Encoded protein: CSAQGRPNQPQHF.

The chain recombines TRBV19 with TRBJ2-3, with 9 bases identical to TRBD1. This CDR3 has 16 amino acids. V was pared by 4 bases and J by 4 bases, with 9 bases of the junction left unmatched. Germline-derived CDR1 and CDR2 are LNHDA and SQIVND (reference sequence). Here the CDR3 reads CASSSGTGGDPDTQYF. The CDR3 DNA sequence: TGTGCCAGTAGTAGTGGAACAGGGGGCGACCCAGATACGCAGTATTTT.

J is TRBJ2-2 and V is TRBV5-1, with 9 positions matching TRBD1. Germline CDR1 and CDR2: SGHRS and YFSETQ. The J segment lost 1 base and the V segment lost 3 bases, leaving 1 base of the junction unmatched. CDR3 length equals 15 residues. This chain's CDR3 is CASSSDRGNTGELFF. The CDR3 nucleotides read TGCGCCAGCAGCTCGGACAGGGGGAACACCGGGGAGCTGTTTTTT.

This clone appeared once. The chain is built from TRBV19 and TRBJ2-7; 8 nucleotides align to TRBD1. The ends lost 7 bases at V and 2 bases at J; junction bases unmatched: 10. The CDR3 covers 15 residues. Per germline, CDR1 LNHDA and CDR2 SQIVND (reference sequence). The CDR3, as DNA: TGTGCCAGTAACCCAGGACAGGGTGGTGCCTACGAGCAGTACTTC. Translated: CASNPGQGGAYEQYF.

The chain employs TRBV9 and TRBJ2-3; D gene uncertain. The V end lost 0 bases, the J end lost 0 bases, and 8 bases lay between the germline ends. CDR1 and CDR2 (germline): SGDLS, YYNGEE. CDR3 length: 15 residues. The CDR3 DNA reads TGTGCCAGCAGCGTAGGAGCTGACAGCACAGATACGCAGTATTTT. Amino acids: CASSVGADSTDTQYF.

The CDR3 is CASSWGEGRDEQYF. As DNA, the CDR3 is TGTGCCAGCAGCTGGGGGGAGGGACGGGACGAGCAGTACTTC. The rearrangement joins TRBV5-6 to TRBJ2-7; 7 bases agree with TRBD2. This CDR3 region has 14 residues. The trim removed 3 bases at V and 5 bases at J, leaving 8 bases unmatched. Germline CDR1 and CDR2: SGHDT and YYEEEE.

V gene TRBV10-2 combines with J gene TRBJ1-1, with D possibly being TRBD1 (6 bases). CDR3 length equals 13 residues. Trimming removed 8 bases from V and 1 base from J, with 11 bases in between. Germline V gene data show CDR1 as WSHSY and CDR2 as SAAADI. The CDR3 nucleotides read TGCGCCAGCCGGGACAACCAGAACACTGAAGCTTTCTTT. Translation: CASRDNQNTEAFF.

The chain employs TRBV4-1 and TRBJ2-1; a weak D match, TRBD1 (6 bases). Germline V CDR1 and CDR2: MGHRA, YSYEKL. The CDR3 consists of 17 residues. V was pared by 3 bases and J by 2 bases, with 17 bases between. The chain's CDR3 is CASSQVTGSFPYNEQFF. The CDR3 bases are TGCGCCAGCAGCCAGGTTACAGGGTCCTTTCCCTACAATGAGCAGTTCTTC.

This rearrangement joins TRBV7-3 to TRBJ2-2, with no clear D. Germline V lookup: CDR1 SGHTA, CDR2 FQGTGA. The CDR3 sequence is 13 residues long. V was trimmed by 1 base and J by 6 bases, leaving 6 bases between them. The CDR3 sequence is CASSLSPSGELFF. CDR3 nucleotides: TGTGCCAGCAGCTTAAGTCCGTCCGGGGAGCTGTTTTTT.

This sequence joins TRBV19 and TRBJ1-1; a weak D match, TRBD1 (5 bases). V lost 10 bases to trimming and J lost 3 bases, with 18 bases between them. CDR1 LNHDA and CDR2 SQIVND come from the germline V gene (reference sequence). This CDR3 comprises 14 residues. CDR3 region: CATRSVQGHTEAFF. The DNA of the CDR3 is TGTGCCACTCGATCAGTGCAGGGTCACACTGAAGCTTTCTTT.

The CDR3 DNA is TGTGCCAGTAAACGACAGGGAGGGTTGAACACTGAAGCTTTCTTT. It specifies CASKRQGGLNTEAFF. The chain combines TRBV19 with TRBJ1-1; 7 bases are shared with TRBD1. This CDR3 is 15 amino acids long. The V gene's germline CDR1 is LNHDA and CDR2 SQIVND (reference sequence). J lost 0 bases, V lost 7 bases, and 8 bases had no gene match.